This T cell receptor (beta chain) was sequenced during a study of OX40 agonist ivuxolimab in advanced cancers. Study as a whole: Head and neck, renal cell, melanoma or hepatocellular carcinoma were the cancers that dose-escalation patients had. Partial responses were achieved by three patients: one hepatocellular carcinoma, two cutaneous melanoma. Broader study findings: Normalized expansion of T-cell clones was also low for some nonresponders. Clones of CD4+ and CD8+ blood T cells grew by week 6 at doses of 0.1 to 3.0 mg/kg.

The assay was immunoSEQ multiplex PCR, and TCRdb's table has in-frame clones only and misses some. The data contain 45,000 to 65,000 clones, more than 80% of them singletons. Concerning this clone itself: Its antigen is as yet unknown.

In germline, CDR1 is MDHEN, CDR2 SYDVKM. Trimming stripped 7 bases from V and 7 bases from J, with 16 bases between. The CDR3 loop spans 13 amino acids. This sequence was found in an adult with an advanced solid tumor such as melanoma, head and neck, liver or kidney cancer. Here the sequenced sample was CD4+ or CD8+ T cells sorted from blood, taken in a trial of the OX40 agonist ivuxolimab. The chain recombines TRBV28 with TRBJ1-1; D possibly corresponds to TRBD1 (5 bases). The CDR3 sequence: CASIPGTSFEAFF. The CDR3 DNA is TGTGCCAGCATTCCAGGGACCAGCTTTGAAGCTTTCTTT.